The 20 T cell receptor beta chains given below trace back to one sample, sequenced in a study of CD8 T cells in Susac syndrome (dated by TCRdb to the late 2010s). The receptor library was made with the immunoSEQ multiplex PCR assay. RNA was extracted using the RNeasy kit, and roughly 0.5 to 1 ug of the RNA was reverse transcribed with random hexamers. Starting from the raw public reads, TCRdb applied fastp trimming at Q25, assembled clones with MiXCR and retained in-frame beta chains. A single entry per CDR3 protein holds the most common genes and DNA from its merged rows. The sample yields about 180,000 distinct CDR3 sequences; 85% to 95% were counted once. Less than 0.2% of the sample rests with the top ten. Sequencing used CD8+ T cells from PBMCs. These TCRs come from a human donor with multiple sclerosis.

The chain uses TRBV3-1 and TRBJ2-1; TRBD2 might be the D (6 bases). The length of the CDR3 is 16 residues. Germline V CDR1 and CDR2: LGHDT, YNNKEL (reference sequence). Deletions cut 4 bases from V and 4 bases from J, with 17 bases between. In DNA form, the CDR3 reads TGTGCCAGCAGCCGGACATCGGGGGACCATTACAATGAGCAGTTCTTC. Protein sequence: CASSRTSGDHYNEQFF.

The chain carries TRBV3-1 and TRBJ2-7; 8 bases line up with TRBD1. CDR3 size: 14 residues. Germline trimming cut 5 bases from V and 2 bases from J; bases unmatched to any gene: 5. Germline V gene data show CDR1 as LGHDT and CDR2 as YNNKEL (reference sequence). CDR3 sequence: CASSIAGGAYEQYF. CDR3 in DNA: TGTGCCAGCAGCATCGCAGGGGGCGCCTACGAGCAGTACTTC.

This CDR3 reads CASSSEPTLVSYNEQFF. CDR3 DNA: TGTGCCAGCAGCTCAGAGCCAACCCTAGTCTCCTACAATGAGCAGTTCTTC. This chain links TRBV13 with TRBJ2-1; D is uncertain. With 4 bases removed from V and 0 bases from J, the gap between germline ends came to 16 bases. The CDR3 is 17 amino acids. Germline values: CDR1 PRHDT, CDR2 FYEKMQ (reference sequence).

This rearrangement joins TRBV7-2 to TRBJ1-2; D ambiguous. The CDR3 runs to 13 residues. V was clipped by 1 base and J by 4 bases, with 7 bases between them. Germline CDR1 and CDR2: SGHTA and FQGNSA. The CDR3 here is CASSLVAAYGYTF. CDR3 DNA: TGTGCCAGCAGCTTAGTGGCAGCCTATGGCTACACCTTC. The full variable domain, in which reference TRBV7-2 and TRBJ1-2 provide the parts outside the CDR3, is GAGVSQSPSNKVTEKGKDVELRCDPISGHTALYWYRQSLGQGLEFLIYFQGNSAPDKSGLPSDRFSAERTGGSVSTLTIQRTQQEDSAVYLCASSLVAAYGYTFGSGTRLTVV.

This rearrangement joins TRBV5-6 to TRBJ2-7, with D possibly being TRBD2 (5 bases). Trimming stripped 4 bases from V and 2 bases from J, with 16 bases between. This CDR3 comprises 15 residues. Germline CDR1 reads SGHDT; CDR2 reads YYEEEE. The chain's CDR3 is CASSETPDSAYEQYF. CDR3 DNA sequence: TGTGCCAGCAGCGAAACTCCGGACTCCGCCTACGAGCAGTACTTC.

The V gene is TRBV2, the J gene TRBJ1-5; 8 positions agree with TRBD1. The CDR3 is made up of 16 amino acids. V gave up 6 bases and J gave up 0 bases; unmatched junction bases: 7. The germline V gene encodes CDR1 SNHLY and CDR2 FYNNEI. CDR3 nucleotide sequence: TGTGCCAGCAGGACGACAGGGGCTCATAGCAATCAGCCCCAGCATTTT. Its translation is CASRTTGAHSNQPQHF.

This rearrangement joins TRBV20-1 to TRBJ1-1; TRBD1 matches 7 bases. This CDR3 is 13 amino acids long. Germline trimming cut 4 bases from V and 1 base from J; bases unmatched to any gene: 3. Per germline, CDR1 DFQATT and CDR2 SNEGSKA (reference sequence). The CDR3 coding sequence is TGCAGTGCTACGGACAGGACGAACACTGAAGCTTTCTTT. It encodes CSATDRTNTEAFF.

The rearrangement joins TRBV12-3 or TRBV12-4 to TRBJ1-2; no definite D call. The CDR3 is 13 residues long. V lost 1 base and J lost 2, with 5 bases in between. CDR3 in amino acids: CASSLGENYGYTF. CDR3 DNA: TGTGCCAGCAGTTTAGGGGAGAACTATGGCTACACCTTC.

The rearrangement uses TRBV6-1 and TRBJ2-2; 9 bases are a match to TRBD1. CDR1 and CDR2 (germline): MNHNS, SASEGT. V gave up 5 bases and J gave up 7 bases; unmatched junction bases: 17. There are 18 residues in the CDR3. Here the CDR3 reads CASSPHPTGQGIGGELFF. The CDR3 DNA follows: TGTGCCAGCAGTCCACACCCGACGGGACAGGGCATAGGCGGGGAGCTGTTTTTT.

J is TRBJ2-5 and V is TRBV7-2; the D gene is possibly TRBD2 (7 bases). Trimming cost V 4 bases and J 4 bases, with 16 bases left between them. The CDR3 sequence is 15 residues long. Germline V gene sequence: CDR1 SGHTA, CDR2 FQGNSA. CDR3 nucleotides: TGTGCCAGCAGCTCCATTGGGGGGGCCGGAGAGACCCAGTACTTC. It translates to CASSSIGGAGETQYF.

V is TRBV7-8 and J is TRBJ2-7; a weak D match, TRBD2 (6 bases). CDR3 size: 14 residues. Germline CDR1 SGHVS, CDR2 FQNEAQ. The V gene lost 3 bases and the J gene lost 3 bases, with 12 bases spanning the gap. CDR3 sequence reads: CASSFGGSGYEQYF. The CDR3, as DNA: TGTGCCAGCAGCTTTGGGGGGTCCGGCTACGAGCAGTACTTC.

The chain links TRBV24-1 to TRBJ2-1; no definite D call. CDR1 is KGHDR and CDR2 is SFDVKD in the germline V gene. The CDR3 has 13 amino acids. The V and J ends lost 3 bases and 9 bases respectively, with 11 bases between them. CDR3 in DNA: TGTGCCACCAGTGATCCACTGACGGCTGAGCAGTTCTTC. Its protein is CATSDPLTAEQFF.

The CDR3 coding sequence is TGCGCCAGCAGCTCGCGGACAGGGTCGGTCTACAATGAGCAGTTCTTC. This sequence encodes CASSSRTGSVYNEQFF. The chain recombines TRBV5-1 with TRBJ2-1; 8 bases agree with TRBD1. Germline V gene lookup returns CDR1 SGHRS and CDR2 YFSETQ. V lost 3 bases, J lost 3 bases, and 8 bases stayed unmatched. The CDR3 is 16 amino acids.

With regard to this clonotype: At one boundary the junction diverges from the germline segment, which might be a read error. This rearrangement joins TRBV4-1 to TRBJ2-1; 10 positions match TRBD2. This CDR3 has 13 amino acids. Germline V gene data show CDR1 as MGHRA and CDR2 as YSYEKL. This chain's CDR3 is CASSQDPSGGPLF. In DNA, the CDR3 is TGCGCCAGCAGCCAAGATCCTAGCGGGGGCCCGCTCTTC.

This clonotype appeared once. The chain has TRBV20-1 and TRBJ2-1; no reliable D call. The V gene's germline CDR1 is DFQATT and CDR2 SNEGSKA (reference sequence). The CDR3 consists of 13 residues. Trimming pared 1 base from V and 1 base from J, leaving 5 bases between. In DNA form, the CDR3 reads TGCAGTGCTAGAGCGAAATCCTACAATGAGCAGTTCTTC. Translating gives CSARAKSYNEQFF.

The chain carries TRBV28 and TRBJ2-7, with 7 nucleotides matching TRBD1. The ends lost 8 bases at V and 3 bases at J; junction bases unmatched: 10. This CDR3 has 14 amino acids. Looked up from germline, CDR1 is MDHEN and CDR2 is SYDVKM. CDR3 amino acids: CASSGTATLYEQYF. Here the CDR3 DNA reads TGTGCCAGCTCCGGGACAGCAACCCTCTACGAGCAGTACTTC.

The gene calls are TRBV3-1 and TRBJ2-7; the match to TRBD1 covers 8 bases. This CDR3 spans 14 amino acids. The ends lost 0 bases at V and 6 bases at J; junction bases unmatched: 4. CDR1 is LGHDT and CDR2 is YNNKEL in the germline V gene (reference sequence). For the CDR3, the DNA is TGTGCCAGCAGCCAAGAAGGGACAGGTGCCGAGCAGTACTTC. It specifies CASSQEGTGAEQYF.

The CDR3 bases are TGTGCCAGCAGCGTCGGCATCGGGTCTGGCTACGAGCAGTACTTC. Protein sequence: CASSVGIGSGYEQYF. The V gene is TRBV13, the J gene TRBJ2-7; unclear D gene. The CDR3 has 15 residues. Trimming shortened V by 5 bases and J by 3 bases, and 17 bases separated the two germline ends. Germline CDR1 and CDR2: PRHDT and FYEKMQ (reference sequence).

The chain links TRBV29-1 to TRBJ2-7, with D possibly matching TRBD1 (6 bases). With 2 bases removed from V and 0 bases from J, the gap between germline ends came to 8 bases. Germline V gene sequence: CDR1 SQVTM, CDR2 ANQGSEA. The CDR3 spans 13 residues. The CDR3 sequence: CSVEKGDSYEQYF. The CDR3 DNA reads TGCAGCGTTGAAAAGGGGGACTCCTACGAGCAGTACTTC.

This chain uses TRBV15 with TRBJ2-1; unclear D gene. CDR1 and CDR2 from the germline V gene are LNHNV and YYDKDF (reference sequence). Trimming removed 7 bases at V and 3 bases at J, with 19 bases between. This CDR3 spans 16 amino acids. The chain's CDR3 is CATTNYLTGSYNEQFF. The CDR3 DNA is TGTGCCACCACCAACTACCTGACGGGCAGCTACAATGAGCAGTTCTTC.